These 11 T cell receptor beta chains came from one sample sequenced in a study of T-cell memory formation after mild COVID-19. TCRdb recomputed calls from the 5' RACE reads with MiXCR, one row per CDR3 protein. The sample contains roughly 250,000 distinct CDR3 sequences, 16% of which appear only once. Sequences were obtained from PBMCs or a T cell subset sorted from them (not recorded which). These receptors were taken from a man in his late teens or twenties who had mild COVID-19 (a few samples of this study predate the infection). Cell type and time point are not known.

This clonotype was observed a few times. The chain couples TRBV4-2 to TRBJ1-1, with D perhaps matching TRBD1 (5 bases). V was clipped by 3 bases and J by 2 bases, with 10 bases between them. Germline CDR1 reads LGHNA; CDR2 reads YNFKEQ. This CDR3 contains 14 residues. The CDR3 sequence is CASSQDDRNTEAFF. In DNA form, the CDR3 reads TGTGCCAGCAGCCAGGATGACAGAAACACTGAAGCTTTCTTT.

This clonotype appeared a few times. The chain has TRBV5-1 and TRBJ2-7; D is ambiguous. This CDR3 has 12 amino acids. CDR1 and CDR2 (germline): SGHRS, YFSETQ. The V and J ends lost 2 bases and 7 bases respectively, with 10 bases between them. The CDR3 DNA is TGCGCCAGCAGCTTAGGTTCCACAGAGCAGTACTTC. Its protein is CASSLGSTEQYF.

This clonotype was counted a few times. This rearrangement joins TRBV11-2 to TRBJ2-5, with D uncertain. V was pared by 6 bases and J by 0 bases, with 11 bases between. CDR1 and CDR2 from the germline V gene are SGHAT and FQNNGV. This CDR3 has 14 amino acids. This chain's CDR3 is CASSPFGNQETQYF. The CDR3 DNA reads TGTGCCAGCAGTCCATTTGGCAACCAAGAGACCCAGTACTTC.

The chain couples TRBV6-5 to TRBJ2-7, with TRBD1 identical over 9 bases. The CDR3 extends over 17 amino acids. CDR1 and CDR2 from the germline V gene are MNHEY and SVGAGI. V lost 3 bases and J lost 6; bases outside the gene matches: 15. In nucleotides, the CDR3 is TGTGCCAGCAGTTATTCCTCGGTGGACAGGGGAGGTGGCGAGCAGTACTTC. It translates to CASSYSSVDRGGGEQYF.

This clonotype has just one count. The V call is TRBV12-5, the J call TRBJ1-3; D is unclear. The ends were cut back, 4 bases at V and 1 base at J, with 5 bases in the middle. The CDR3 covers 13 residues. CDR1 is LGHNT, CDR2 FRNRAP, per germline. The chain's CDR3 is CASGYGSGNTIYF. CDR3 sequence (DNA): TGTGCTAGTGGTTACGGGTCTGGAAACACCATATATTTT.

The chain links TRBV21-1 to TRBJ2-1; TRBD1, the table's D call, was not compared with the DNA. TRBV21-1 is annotated as a pseudogene. CDR3 length: 15 residues. DNA of the CDR3: TGTGCCAGCAGCAAAGCTGGCCAGGGGTTGGATGAGCAGTTCTTC. Translating it yields CASSKAGQGLDEQFF.

The V call is TRBV12-3 or TRBV12-4, the J call TRBJ1-6; D unresolved. This CDR3 is built from 14 residues. Trimming pared 6 bases from V and 7 bases from J, leaving 13 bases between. The CDR3 DNA follows: TGTGCCAGCAGACTGGCGATGCGGAATTCACCCCTCCACTTT. This translates into CASRLAMRNSPLHF.

This clonotype was seen only a few times. The rearrangement joins TRBV7-9 to TRBJ2-7; 7 bases are shared with TRBD1. V shed 5 bases, J shed 4 bases, and the junction held 5 bases outside the gene matches. Germline-derived CDR1 and CDR2 are SEHNR and FQNEAQ (reference sequence). The length of the CDR3 is 13 residues. The CDR3 sequence is CASSPRGQYEQYV. In DNA, the CDR3 is TGTGCCAGCAGCCCACGGGGACAGTACGAGCAGTACGTC.

This clonotype was recorded a few times. The chain joins TRBV20-1 to TRBJ1-3; D not certain. Germline CDR1 is DFQATT and CDR2 is SNEGSKA (reference sequence). The V and J ends lost 0 bases and 0 bases respectively, with 6 bases between them. This CDR3 region has 14 residues. The CDR3 nucleotides are TGCAGTGCTAGAGATTTCAGCTCTGGAAACACCATATATTTT. It encodes CSARDFSSGNTIYF.

This clonotype was seen a few times. This chain connects TRBV4-1 to TRBJ2-2; 8 bases match TRBD2. Germline V gene sequence: CDR1 MGHRA, CDR2 YSYEKL. The CDR3 is made up of 16 amino acids. The ends lost 2 bases at V and 0 bases at J; junction bases unmatched: 2. The CDR3 DNA reads TGCGCCAGCAGCCAACGAGCGGGGGCGAACACCGGGGAGCTGTTTTTT. As protein: CASSQRAGANTGELFF.

The chain is built from TRBV12-3 or TRBV12-4 and TRBJ1-1; 9 bases map to TRBD1. The ends lost 2 bases at V and 4 bases at J; junction bases unmatched: 11. There are 17 residues in the CDR3. CDR3 region: CASSLYGTGLLGTEAFF. For the CDR3, the DNA is TGTGCCAGCAGTTTATATGGGACAGGGCTCCTGGGCACTGAAGCTTTCTTT.